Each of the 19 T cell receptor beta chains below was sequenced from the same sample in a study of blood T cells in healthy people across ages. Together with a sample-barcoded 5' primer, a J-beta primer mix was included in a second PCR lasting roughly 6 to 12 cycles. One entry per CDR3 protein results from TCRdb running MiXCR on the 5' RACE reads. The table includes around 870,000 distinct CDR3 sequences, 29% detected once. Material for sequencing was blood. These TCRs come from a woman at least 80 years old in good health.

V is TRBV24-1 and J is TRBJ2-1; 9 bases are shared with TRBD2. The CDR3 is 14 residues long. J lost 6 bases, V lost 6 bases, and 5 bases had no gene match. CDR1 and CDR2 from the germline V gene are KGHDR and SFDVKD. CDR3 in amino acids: CATSPAGGGNEQFF. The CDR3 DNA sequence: TGTGCCACCAGTCCTGCGGGGGGGGGCAATGAGCAGTTCTTC.

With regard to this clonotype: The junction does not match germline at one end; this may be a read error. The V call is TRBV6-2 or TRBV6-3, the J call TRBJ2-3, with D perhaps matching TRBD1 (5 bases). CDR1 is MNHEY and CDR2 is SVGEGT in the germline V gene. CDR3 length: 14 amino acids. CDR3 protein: CASSYGHATDTRYF. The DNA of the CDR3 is TGTGCCAGTAGTTACGGTCACGCGACAGATACGCGGTATTTT.

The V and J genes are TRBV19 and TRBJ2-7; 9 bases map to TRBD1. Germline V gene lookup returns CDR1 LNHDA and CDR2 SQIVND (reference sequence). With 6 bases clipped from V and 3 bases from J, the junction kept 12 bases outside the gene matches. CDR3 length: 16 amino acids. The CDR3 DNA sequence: TGTGCCAGTAGCCCTGTACAGGGGGCGAAACGCTACGAGCAGTACTTC. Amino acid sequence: CASSPVQGAKRYEQYF.

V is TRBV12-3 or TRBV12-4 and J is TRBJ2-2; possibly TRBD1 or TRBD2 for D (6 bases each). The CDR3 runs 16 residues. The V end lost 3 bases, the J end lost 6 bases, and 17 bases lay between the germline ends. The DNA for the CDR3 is TGTGCCAGCAGTTTCGGAGGGGGTGGCTTCGCCGGGGAGCTGTTTTTT. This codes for CASSFGGGGFAGELFF.

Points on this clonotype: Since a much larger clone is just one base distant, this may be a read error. This CDR3 reads CSAPKGGAPYEQYF. The CDR3 DNA is TGCAGTGCCCCTAAGGGGGGAGCCCCCTACGAGCAGTACTTC. The chain recombines TRBV20-1 with TRBJ2-5, with D tentatively TRBD1 or TRBD2 (6 bases each). The tail of the sequence fits TRBJ2-7 better, so the J call may be wrong. This CDR3 is 14 amino acids long. The germline CDR1 and CDR2 sequences are DFQATT and SNEGSKA (reference sequence).

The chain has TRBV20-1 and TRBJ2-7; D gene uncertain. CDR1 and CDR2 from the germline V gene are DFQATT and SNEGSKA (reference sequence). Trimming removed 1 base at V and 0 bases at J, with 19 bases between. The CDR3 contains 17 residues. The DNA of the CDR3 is TGCAGTGCTAGAGGGGCGTTTAAGGAATCGGCCTCCTACGAGCAGTACTTC. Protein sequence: CSARGAFKESASYEQYF.

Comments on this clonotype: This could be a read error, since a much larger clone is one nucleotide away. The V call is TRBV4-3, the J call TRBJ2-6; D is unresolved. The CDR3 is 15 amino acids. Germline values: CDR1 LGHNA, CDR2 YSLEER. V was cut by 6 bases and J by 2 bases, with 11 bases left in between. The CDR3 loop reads CASSHSSPGANVLTF. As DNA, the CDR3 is TGCGCCAGCAGTCACTCGTCCCCTGGGGCCAACGTCCTGACTTTC.

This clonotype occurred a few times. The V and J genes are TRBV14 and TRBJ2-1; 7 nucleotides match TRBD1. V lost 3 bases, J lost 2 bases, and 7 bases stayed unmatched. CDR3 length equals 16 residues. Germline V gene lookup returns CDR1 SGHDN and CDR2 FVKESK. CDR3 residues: CASSHVLGQAYNEQFF. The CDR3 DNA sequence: TGTGCCAGCAGCCACGTCCTTGGACAGGCCTACAATGAGCAGTTCTTC.

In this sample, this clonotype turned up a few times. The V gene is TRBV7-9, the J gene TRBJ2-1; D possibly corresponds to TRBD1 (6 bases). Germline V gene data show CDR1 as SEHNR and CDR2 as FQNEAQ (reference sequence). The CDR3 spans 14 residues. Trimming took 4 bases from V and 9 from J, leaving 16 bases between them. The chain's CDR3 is CASSSSWDTSEQFF. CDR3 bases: TGTGCCAGCAGCTCATCGTGGGACACGAGTGAGCAGTTCTTC.

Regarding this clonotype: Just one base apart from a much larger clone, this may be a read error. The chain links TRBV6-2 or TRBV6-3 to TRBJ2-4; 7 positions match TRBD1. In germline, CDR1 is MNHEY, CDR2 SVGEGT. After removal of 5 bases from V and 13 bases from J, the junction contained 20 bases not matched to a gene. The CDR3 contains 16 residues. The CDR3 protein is CASSLRTGRLIGEQYF. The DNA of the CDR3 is TGTGCCAGCAGTCTCCGGACAGGTCGCCTGATAGGGGAGCAGTACTTC.

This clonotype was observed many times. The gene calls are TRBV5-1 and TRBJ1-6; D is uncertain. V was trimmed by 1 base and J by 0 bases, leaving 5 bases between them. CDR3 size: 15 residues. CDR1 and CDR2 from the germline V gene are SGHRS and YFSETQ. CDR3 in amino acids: CASSLKDSYNSPLHF. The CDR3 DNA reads TGCGCCAGCAGCTTGAAGGACTCCTATAATTCACCCCTCCACTTT.

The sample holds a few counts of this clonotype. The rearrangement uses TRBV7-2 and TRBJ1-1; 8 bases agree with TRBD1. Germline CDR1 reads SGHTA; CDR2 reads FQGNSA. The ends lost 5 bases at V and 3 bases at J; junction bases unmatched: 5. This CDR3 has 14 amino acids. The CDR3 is CASSAGQGYTEAFF. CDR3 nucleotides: TGTGCCAGCAGCGCAGGACAGGGCTACACTGAAGCTTTCTTT.

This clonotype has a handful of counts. CDR3 protein: CASSKAARGYEQYF. The CDR3 coding sequence is TGTGCCAGCAGCAAAGCTGCCAGGGGCTACGAGCAGTACTTC. The chain recombines TRBV21-1 with TRBJ2-7; TRBD1 reflects the table's D call only, with no check against the DNA. TRBV21-1 is a pseudogene locus. The CDR3 has 14 residues.

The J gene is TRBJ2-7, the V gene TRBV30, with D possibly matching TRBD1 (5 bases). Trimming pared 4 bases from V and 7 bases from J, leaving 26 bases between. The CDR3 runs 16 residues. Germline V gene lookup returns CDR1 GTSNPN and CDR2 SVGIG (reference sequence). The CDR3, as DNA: TGTGCCTGGACCTCTGGGGCACTACACCTCCACAATGAGCAGTACTTC. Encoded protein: CAWTSGALHLHNEQYF.

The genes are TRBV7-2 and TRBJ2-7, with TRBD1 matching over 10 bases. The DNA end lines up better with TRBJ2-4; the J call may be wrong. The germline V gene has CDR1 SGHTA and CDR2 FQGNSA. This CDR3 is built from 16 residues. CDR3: CASSPAWGQGQNIQYF. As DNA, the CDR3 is TGTGCCAGCAGCCCCGCCTGGGGACAGGGGCAAAACATTCAGTACTTC.

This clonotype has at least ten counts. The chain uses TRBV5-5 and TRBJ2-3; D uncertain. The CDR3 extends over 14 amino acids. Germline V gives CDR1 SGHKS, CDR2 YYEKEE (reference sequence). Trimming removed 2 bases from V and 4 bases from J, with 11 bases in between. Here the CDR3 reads CASSLGPGSDTQYF. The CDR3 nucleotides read TGTGCCAGCAGCTTAGGGCCTGGCTCAGATACGCAGTATTTT.

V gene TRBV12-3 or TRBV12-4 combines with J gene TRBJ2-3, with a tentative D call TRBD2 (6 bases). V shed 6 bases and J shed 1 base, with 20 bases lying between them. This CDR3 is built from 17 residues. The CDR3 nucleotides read TGTGCCAGCAGCAGAAGTAGGGCGGGGCGCCGCACAGATACGCAGTATTTT. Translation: CASSRSRAGRRTDTQYF.

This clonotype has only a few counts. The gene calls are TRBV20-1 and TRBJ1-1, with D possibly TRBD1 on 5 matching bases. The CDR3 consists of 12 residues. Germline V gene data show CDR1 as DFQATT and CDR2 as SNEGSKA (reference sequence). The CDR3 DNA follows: TGCGGGGGGGGAGCGGGGAACACTGAAGCTTTCTTT. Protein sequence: CGGGAGNTEAFF.

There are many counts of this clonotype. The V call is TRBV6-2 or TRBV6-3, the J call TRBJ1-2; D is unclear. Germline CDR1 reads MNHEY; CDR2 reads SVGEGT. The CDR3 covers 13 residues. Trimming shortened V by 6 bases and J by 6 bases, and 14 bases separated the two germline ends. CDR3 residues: CASSPLLGNGYTF. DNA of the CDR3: TGTGCCAGCAGCCCACTACTAGGGAATGGCTACACCTTC.